This TCR beta chain was identified during a study of identical twins. A word on this clonotype: The antigen is undetermined.

With 8 bases removed from V and 0 bases from J, the gap between germline ends came to 14 bases. Germline V gives CDR1 LNHDA, CDR2 SQIVND (reference sequence). CDR3 length: 14 amino acids. Template switching added a universal primer site; cDNA carried unique molecular identifiers. TCRdb analysed the 5' RACE reads with MiXCR anew, one entry per CDR3 protein. Seen here are about 100,000 distinct CDR3 sequences, under 6.5% observed once, and the top ten hold less than 15%. Findings of the study overall: Memory repertoires showed no such pattern, whereas abundant cord blood beta clonotypes carried fewer insertions. Modeled out-of-frame TCR alpha sharing in monozygotic twins fell below observed levels.

The V and J genes are TRBV19 and TRBJ2-7; D is perhaps TRBD2 (5 bases). The clonotype originates from a woman in her fifties or sixties in good health. The sample taken for sequencing was memory T cells sorted from blood. The CDR3 sequence: CASAEVGDSYEQYF. In nucleotides, the CDR3 is TGTGCCAGTGCAGAAGTGGGAGACTCCTACGAGCAGTACTTC.